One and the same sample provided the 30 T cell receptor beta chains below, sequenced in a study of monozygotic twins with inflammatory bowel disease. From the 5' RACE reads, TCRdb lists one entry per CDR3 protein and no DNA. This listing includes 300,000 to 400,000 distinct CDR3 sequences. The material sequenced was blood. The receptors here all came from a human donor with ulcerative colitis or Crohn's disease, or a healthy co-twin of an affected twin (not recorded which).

The CDR3 loop reads CASSSGAGDGNIQYF. J is TRBJ2-4 and V is TRBV6-5; the D gene TCRdb calls, TRBD1, cannot be checked with no DNA. Per the germline V gene, CDR1 is MNHEY and CDR2 is SVGAGI. CDR3 length equals 15 residues.

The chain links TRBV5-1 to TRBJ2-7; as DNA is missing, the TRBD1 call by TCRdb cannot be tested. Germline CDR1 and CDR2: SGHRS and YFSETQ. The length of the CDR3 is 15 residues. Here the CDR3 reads CASSLGTESSYEQYF.

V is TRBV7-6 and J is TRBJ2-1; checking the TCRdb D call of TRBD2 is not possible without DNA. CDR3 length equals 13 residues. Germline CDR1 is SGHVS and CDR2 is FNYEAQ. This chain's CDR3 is CASSLGTETSQFF.

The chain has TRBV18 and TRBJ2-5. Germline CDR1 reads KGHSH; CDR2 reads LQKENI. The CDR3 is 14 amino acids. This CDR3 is CASSPRQNQETQYF.

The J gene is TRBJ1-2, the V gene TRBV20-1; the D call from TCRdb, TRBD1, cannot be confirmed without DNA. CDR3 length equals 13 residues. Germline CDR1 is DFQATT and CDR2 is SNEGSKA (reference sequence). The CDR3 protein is CSATDREAYGYTF.

Here the CDR3 reads CASSPSRGGLVPNTEAFF. The V call is TRBV28, the J call TRBJ1-1. This CDR3 is 18 amino acids long. Germline assignment: CDR1 MDHEN and CDR2 SYDVKM.

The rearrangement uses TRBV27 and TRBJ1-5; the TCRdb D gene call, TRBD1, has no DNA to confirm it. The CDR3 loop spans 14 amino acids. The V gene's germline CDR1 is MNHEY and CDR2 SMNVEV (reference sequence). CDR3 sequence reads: CASSFWGSNQPQHF.

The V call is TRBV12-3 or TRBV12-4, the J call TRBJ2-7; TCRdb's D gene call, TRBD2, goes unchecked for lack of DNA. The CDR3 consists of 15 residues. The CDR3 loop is CASSFPSGRRYEQYF.

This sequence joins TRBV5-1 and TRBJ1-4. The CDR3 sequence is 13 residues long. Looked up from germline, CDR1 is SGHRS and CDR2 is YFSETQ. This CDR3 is CASSFYLGDKLFF.

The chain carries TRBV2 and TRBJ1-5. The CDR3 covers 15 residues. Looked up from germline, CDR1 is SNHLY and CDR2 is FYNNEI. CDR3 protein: CASRTPTSAYQPQHF.

The CDR3 protein is CASSPRGHYGYTF. J is TRBJ1-2 and V is TRBV3-1. This CDR3 spans 13 amino acids. Germline values: CDR1 LGHDT, CDR2 YNNKEL (reference sequence).

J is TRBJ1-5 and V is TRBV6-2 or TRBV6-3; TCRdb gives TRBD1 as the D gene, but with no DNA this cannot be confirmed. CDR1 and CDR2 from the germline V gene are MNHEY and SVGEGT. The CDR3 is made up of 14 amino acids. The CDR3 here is CASTLRQGYQPQHF.

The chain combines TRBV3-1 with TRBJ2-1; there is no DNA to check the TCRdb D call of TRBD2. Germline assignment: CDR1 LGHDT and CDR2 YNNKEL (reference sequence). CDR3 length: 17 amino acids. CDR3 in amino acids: CASSQALAGASYNEQFF.

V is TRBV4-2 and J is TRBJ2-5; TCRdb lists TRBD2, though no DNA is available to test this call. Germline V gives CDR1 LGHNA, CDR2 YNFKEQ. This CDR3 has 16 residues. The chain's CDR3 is CASSPSLRRGEETQYF.

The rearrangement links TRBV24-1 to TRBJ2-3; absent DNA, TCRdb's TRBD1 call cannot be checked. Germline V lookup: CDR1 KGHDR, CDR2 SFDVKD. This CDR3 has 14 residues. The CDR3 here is CATSAGQGTDTQYF.

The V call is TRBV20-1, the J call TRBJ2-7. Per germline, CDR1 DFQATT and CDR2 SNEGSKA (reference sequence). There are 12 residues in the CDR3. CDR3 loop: CSARGTTSEQYF.

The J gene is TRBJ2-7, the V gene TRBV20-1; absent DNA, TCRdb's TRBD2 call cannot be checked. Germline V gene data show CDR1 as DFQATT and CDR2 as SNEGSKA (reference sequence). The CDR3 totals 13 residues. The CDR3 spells CSVPGASGSSHYF.

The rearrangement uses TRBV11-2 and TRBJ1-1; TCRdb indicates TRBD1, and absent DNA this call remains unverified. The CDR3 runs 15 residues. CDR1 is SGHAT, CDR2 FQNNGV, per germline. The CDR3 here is CASSLGSTGDTEAFF. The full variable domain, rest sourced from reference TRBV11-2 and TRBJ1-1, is EAGVAQSPRYKIIEKRQSVAFWCNPISGHATLYWYQQILGQGPKLLIQFQNNGVVDDSQLPKDRFSAERLKGVDSTLKIQPAKLEDSAVYLCASSLGSTGDTEAFFGQGTRLTVV.

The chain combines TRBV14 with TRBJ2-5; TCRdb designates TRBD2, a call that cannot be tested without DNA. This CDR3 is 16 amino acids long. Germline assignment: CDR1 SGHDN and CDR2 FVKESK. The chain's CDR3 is CASSQDLAAHQETQYF. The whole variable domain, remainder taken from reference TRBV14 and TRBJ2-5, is EAGVTQFPSHSVIEKGQTVTLRCDPISGHDNLYWYRRVMGKEIKFLLHFVKESKQDESGMPNNRFLAERTGGTYSTLKVQPAELEDSGVYFCASSQDLAAHQETQYFGPGTRLLVL.

CDR3 sequence: CASTTSTDTQYF. The chain has TRBV28 and TRBJ2-3. Germline loops: CDR1 MDHEN, CDR2 SYDVKM. The CDR3 covers 12 residues.

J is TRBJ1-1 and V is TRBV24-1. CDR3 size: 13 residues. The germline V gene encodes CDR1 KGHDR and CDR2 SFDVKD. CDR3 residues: CATSDSGKFEAFF.

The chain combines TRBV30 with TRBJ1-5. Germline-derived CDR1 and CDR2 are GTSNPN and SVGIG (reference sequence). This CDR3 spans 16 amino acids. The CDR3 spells CAWSEQGGLFAQPQHF.

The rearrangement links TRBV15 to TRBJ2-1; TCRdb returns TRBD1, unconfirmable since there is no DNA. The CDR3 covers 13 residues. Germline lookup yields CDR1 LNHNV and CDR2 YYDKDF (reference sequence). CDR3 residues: CATGAAPYNEQFF.

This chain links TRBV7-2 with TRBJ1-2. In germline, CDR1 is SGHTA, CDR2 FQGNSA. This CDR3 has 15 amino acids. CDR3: CASSLFAGSNYGYTF.

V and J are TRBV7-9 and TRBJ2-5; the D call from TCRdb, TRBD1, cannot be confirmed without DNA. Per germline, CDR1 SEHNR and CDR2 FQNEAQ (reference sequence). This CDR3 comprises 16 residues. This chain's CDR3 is CASRRMGGSIQETQYF.

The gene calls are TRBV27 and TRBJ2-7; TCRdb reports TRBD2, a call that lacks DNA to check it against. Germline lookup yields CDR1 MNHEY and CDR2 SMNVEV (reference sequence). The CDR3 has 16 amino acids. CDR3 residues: CASRQIFGGGSYEQYF.

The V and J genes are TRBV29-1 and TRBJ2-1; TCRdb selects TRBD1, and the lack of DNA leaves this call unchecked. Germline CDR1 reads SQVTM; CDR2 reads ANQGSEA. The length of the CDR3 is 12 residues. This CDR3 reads CSVGTGYNEQFF.

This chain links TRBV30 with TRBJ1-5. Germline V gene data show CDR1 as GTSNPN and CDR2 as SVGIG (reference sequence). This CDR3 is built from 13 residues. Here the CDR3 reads CAWSVQGDQPQHF.

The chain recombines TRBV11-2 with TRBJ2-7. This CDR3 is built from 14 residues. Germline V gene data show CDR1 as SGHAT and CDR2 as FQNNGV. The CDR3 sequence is CASSLGYRSYEQYF.

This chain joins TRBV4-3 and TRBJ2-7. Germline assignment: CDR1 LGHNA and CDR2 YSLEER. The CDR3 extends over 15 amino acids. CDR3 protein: CASSPNHREIYEQYF.